This T cell receptor beta chain was profiled in a study of CXCR3-negative and CXCR3-positive naive CD8 T cells. Study outcomes and limitations: Between one naive subset and the other, surface CD5 was comparable, and TCR strength was inferred from TRB CDR3 properties.

To note about this clonotype: Its target is unknown.

Germline V gene sequence: CDR1 SEHNR, CDR2 FQNEAQ (reference sequence). The length of the CDR3 is 15 residues. The authors prepared UMI-labeled TRB cDNA libraries by 5' RACE. TCRdb reanalyzed the 5' RACE reads and collapses them to one entry per CDR3 protein, without DNA. This sample's clone table lists tens of thousands of distinct CDR3 sequences. This rearrangement joins TRBV7-9 to TRBJ1-1; TCRdb's assignment of TRBD1 cannot be checked, as there is no DNA. The TCR was taken from a human donor in good health. Some clones in this sample may be carry-over from other donors' samples. Sequencing used naive CXCR3- CD8+ T cells from blood. Subset described: CD45RO-CCR7+CD27+CD95- naive CD8+ T cells lacking CXCR3 (TNR3-). CDR3 region: CASSLLPPDTYEAFF.